Shown below are 26 T cell receptor beta chains from a single sample sequenced in a study of shared clonotypes between healthy human individuals. The repertoire was sequenced with immunoSEQ multiplex PCR; TCRdb's copy has only in-frame clones and lacks some. The sample carries under 850,000 clones, 72% recorded once. Sequencing was performed on memory CD4+ T cells sorted from blood. Noted subset: CD45RA-negative fraction. The receptors derive from a woman aged 25 to 45 in good health.

V gene TRBV29-1 combines with J gene TRBJ2-2; D unclear. Germline values: CDR1 SQVTM, CDR2 ANQGSEA. The CDR3 length is 11 residues. V lost 4 bases, J lost 3 bases, and 3 bases lay in between. The CDR3 sequence: CSVGDTGELFF. CDR3 DNA sequence: TGCAGCGTTGGAGACACCGGGGAGCTGTTTTTT.

The gene calls are TRBV28 and TRBJ1-1; D is possibly TRBD1 (6 bases). This CDR3 has 18 amino acids. Trimming removed 5 bases from V and 1 base from J, with 23 bases in between. The germline CDR1 and CDR2 sequences are MDHEN and SYDVKM. For the CDR3, the DNA is TGTGCCAGCAGTCCCGGAACAGGGCTTAAAGGGGCGAACACTGAAGCTTTCTTT. Amino acids: CASSPGTGLKGANTEAFF.

This sequence joins TRBV27 and TRBJ1-2; TRBD1 agrees at 10 bases. The germline V gene encodes CDR1 MNHEY and CDR2 SMNVEV (reference sequence). V lost 5 bases, J lost 5 bases, and 5 bases stayed unmatched. CDR3 size: 14 residues. CDR3 sequence (DNA): TGTGCCAGCAGTATCCAGGACAGGGGGTATGGCTACACCTTC. Translating it yields CASSIQDRGYGYTF.

The chain links TRBV19 to TRBJ1-4; 11 bases match TRBD1. Per the germline V gene, CDR1 is LNHDA and CDR2 is SQIVND (reference sequence). With 4 bases clipped from V and 8 bases from J, the junction kept 6 bases outside the gene matches. CDR3 length: 15 amino acids. CDR3 in amino acids: CASSSRTGGSEKLFF. CDR3 coding DNA: TGTGCCAGTAGTAGCCGGACAGGGGGCAGCGAAAAACTGTTTTTT. The full variable domain, with the rest looked up from reference TRBV19 and TRBJ1-4, is DGGITQSPKYLFRKEGQNVTLSCEQNLNHDAMYWYRQDPGQGLRLIYYSQIVNDFQKGDIAEGYSVSREKKESFPLTVTSAQKNPTAFYLCASSSRTGGSEKLFFGSGTQLSVL.

The sample holds many counts of this clone. V is TRBV19 and J is TRBJ1-2; perhaps TRBD1 as D (5 bases). The CDR3 totals 13 residues. The ends were cut back, 6 bases at V and 0 bases at J, with 8 bases in the middle. Germline CDR1 reads LNHDA; CDR2 reads SQIVND (reference sequence). The CDR3 sequence: CASRTASNYGYTF. The CDR3 region has the DNA TGTGCCAGTAGGACAGCCTCTAACTATGGCTACACCTTC.

The chain recombines TRBV7-2 with TRBJ1-2; D might be TRBD1 (6 bases). Trimming took 5 bases from V and 8 from J, leaving 12 bases between them. This CDR3 has 12 amino acids. Looked up from germline, CDR1 is SGHTA and CDR2 is FQGNSA. The CDR3 sequence: CASSPGVGGYTF. In nucleotides, the CDR3 is TGTGCCAGCAGCCCAGGGGTAGGAGGCTACACCTTC. The full variable domain, rest sourced from reference TRBV7-2 and TRBJ1-2, is GAGVSQSPSNKVTEKGKDVELRCDPISGHTALYWYRQSLGQGLEFLIYFQGNSAPDKSGLPSDRFSAERTGGSVSTLTIQRTQQEDSAVYLCASSPGVGGYTFGSGTRLTVV.

This chain links TRBV30 with TRBJ2-7; D may be TRBD1 (6 bases). Per germline, CDR1 GTSNPN and CDR2 SVGIG (reference sequence). V was shortened by 2 bases and J by 2 bases, with 16 bases between the two germline ends. The CDR3 runs 15 residues. DNA for the CDR3: TGTGCCTGGAGTTACCGGGGCAGGGGAACCTACGAGCAGTACTTC. It codes for CAWSYRGRGTYEQYF.

The V gene is TRBV28, the J gene TRBJ2-7; D call uncertain. There are 12 residues in the CDR3. Per the germline V gene, CDR1 is MDHEN and CDR2 is SYDVKM. Trimming stripped 3 bases from V and 6 bases from J, with 9 bases between. The CDR3 DNA is TGTGCCAGCAGTTTTAGTCCCTCCGAGCAGTACTTC. Translated, it gives CASSFSPSEQYF.

This sequence joins TRBV27 and TRBJ2-3, with 12 bases matching TRBD2. V lost 5 bases to trimming and J lost 5 bases; unmatched junction nucleotides: 8. Germline values: CDR1 MNHEY, CDR2 SMNVEV (reference sequence). The CDR3 is made up of 16 amino acids. CDR3 nucleotides: TGTGCCAGCAGTCAAAGGACTAGCGGGAAGAGAGATACGCAGTATTTT. Translation gives CASSQRTSGKRDTQYF.

This clone was recorded many times. This chain joins TRBV7-9 and TRBJ1-1; a possible D gene is TRBD1 (6 bases). The CDR3 has 15 residues. Germline V gene data show CDR1 as SEHNR and CDR2 as FQNEAQ (reference sequence). Trimming pared 3 bases from V and 5 bases from J, leaving 16 bases between. The CDR3 is CASSLASGGKTEAFF. CDR3 DNA sequence: TGTGCCAGCAGCTTGGCCTCGGGGGGCAAGACTGAAGCTTTCTTT.

This rearrangement joins TRBV28 to TRBJ1-2; TRBD1 is a possible D gene (5 bases). CDR1 and CDR2 (germline): MDHEN, SYDVKM. The V and J ends lost 5 bases and 7 bases respectively, with 14 bases between them. The CDR3 runs 13 residues. The CDR3, as DNA: TGTGCCAGCAGTAGGGGAGGGCCGGGTGGCTACACCTTC. It specifies CASSRGGPGGYTF.

This clone is a singleton in its sample. V is TRBV5-4 and J is TRBJ2-2; no reliable D call. Germline V lookup: CDR1 SGHNT, CDR2 YYREEE (reference sequence). The CDR3 covers 14 residues. Trimming cost V 4 bases and J 2 bases, with 9 bases left between them. This CDR3 is CASSNDYNTGELFF. The CDR3 DNA reads TGTGCCAGCAGCAACGATTATAACACCGGGGAGCTGTTTTTT.

The rearrangement links TRBV6-1 to TRBJ1-2; TRBD1 matches 10 bases. The CDR3 is 19 amino acids. Germline V lookup: CDR1 MNHNS, CDR2 SASEGT. V was clipped by 3 bases and J by 1 base; unmatched bases: 14. The chain's CDR3 is CASSDPLGQGKFLNYGYTF. The CDR3 region has the DNA TGTGCCAGCAGTGACCCTTTGGGACAGGGGAAATTCCTTAACTATGGCTACACCTTC.

The chain employs TRBV2 and TRBJ1-1; D perhaps matches TRBD1 (5 bases). Germline V gives CDR1 SNHLY, CDR2 FYNNEI. The CDR3 has 14 residues. Trimming shortened V by 8 bases and J by 5 bases, and 18 bases separated the two germline ends. Here the CDR3 reads CASRSGTPGTEAFF. The CDR3 nucleotides are TGTGCCAGCCGGAGTGGGACGCCGGGGACTGAAGCTTTCTTT.

The V and J genes are TRBV29-1 and TRBJ2-7; no reliable D call. V shed 5 bases and J shed 2 bases, with 16 bases lying between them. The CDR3 extends over 14 amino acids. Germline V gene lookup returns CDR1 SQVTM and CDR2 ANQGSEA. CDR3 region: CSVKTATPAYEQYF. CDR3 coding DNA: TGCAGCGTTAAAACGGCGACACCTGCCTACGAGCAGTACTTC.

The chain employs TRBV6-5 and TRBJ1-4; 7 positions agree with TRBD1. Germline V gene sequence: CDR1 MNHEY, CDR2 SVGAGI. There are 14 residues in the CDR3. The ends lost 5 bases at V and 11 bases at J; junction bases unmatched: 11. In nucleotides, the CDR3 is TGTGCCAGCAGTCCCACGACAGGGATGGGTAAACTGTTTTTT. Translating gives CASSPTTGMGKLFF.

This chain joins TRBV2 and TRBJ2-1, with 7 bases that match TRBD1. Trimming cost V 2 bases and J 8 bases; bases outside gene matches: 21. The germline gives CDR1 SNHLY, CDR2 FYNNEI. The CDR3 consists of 19 residues. The CDR3 coding sequence is TGTGCCAGCAGTGAATCCCGGGTGGGCCCCCCCCGACAGGGCCATGAGCAGTTCTTC. Translation gives CASSESRVGPPRQGHEQFF.

This clone was seen once. The chain carries TRBV7-9 and TRBJ2-1; D remains ambiguous. CDR1 and CDR2 from the germline V gene are SEHNR and FQNEAQ (reference sequence). The CDR3 is 15 amino acids. Trimming removed 1 base at V and 0 bases at J, with 7 bases between. CDR3 residues: CASSLEPVSYNEQFF. CDR3 sequence (DNA): TGTGCCAGCAGCTTAGAGCCAGTCTCCTACAATGAGCAGTTCTTC.

Comments on this clone: Just one base apart from a much larger clone, this may be a read error. This specimen includes other DNA sequences encoding the same CDR3. This sequence joins TRBV2 and TRBJ2-2; weak D call: TRBD1 (6 bases). Germline CDR1 is SNHLY and CDR2 is FYNNEI. This CDR3 comprises 13 residues. The ends were cut back, 4 bases at V and 5 bases at J, with 8 bases in the middle. CDR3 coding DNA: TGTGCCAGCAGTGTCCAGGGGACCGGGGAGCTGTTTTTT. This encodes CASSVQGTGELFF.

About this clone: A far bigger clonotype differs at one base, so this is likely a read error. The chain uses TRBV28 and TRBJ1-5; D remains ambiguous. Per germline, CDR1 MDHEN and CDR2 SYDVKM. The V end lost 3 bases, the J end lost 5 bases, and 2 bases lay between the germline ends. The CDR3 is made up of 11 amino acids. For the CDR3, the DNA is TGTGCCAGCAGTTTGGATCAGCCCCAGCATTTT. Translation: CASSLDQPQHF.

This clone was observed a few times. CDR3 nucleotides: TGTGCCAGCCGGGGGCGGTGGCTCTCCTACAATGAGCAGTTCTTC. This sequence encodes CASRGRWLSYNEQFF. The V and J genes are TRBV19 and TRBJ2-1, with D perhaps assigned TRBD1 or TRBD2 (6 bases each). The germline CDR1 and CDR2 sequences are LNHDA and SQIVND (reference sequence). V dropped 9 bases and J dropped 0 bases, with 15 bases sitting between them. The CDR3 totals 15 residues.

The gene calls are TRBV7-2 and TRBJ2-5, with 7 bases that match TRBD2. The V gene's germline CDR1 is SGHTA and CDR2 FQGNSA. The trim removed 6 bases at V and 2 bases at J, leaving 3 bases unmatched. The CDR3 runs to 13 residues. This CDR3 reads CASRRTSQETQYF. The CDR3 coding sequence is TGTGCCAGCAGACGGACTAGTCAAGAGACCCAGTACTTC.

V and J are TRBV29-1 and TRBJ2-5; D is unresolved. CDR1 is SQVTM, CDR2 ANQGSEA, per germline. Trimming took 1 base from V and 2 from J, leaving 8 bases between them. This CDR3 comprises 13 residues. Here the CDR3 reads CSVEGQAQETQYF. As DNA, the CDR3 is TGCAGCGTTGAAGGGCAGGCTCAAGAGACCCAGTACTTC.

The J gene is TRBJ1-2, the V gene TRBV10-3; 7 bases are shared with TRBD1. The J segment lost 4 bases and the V segment lost 4 bases, leaving 0 bases of the junction unmatched. The CDR3 is made up of 12 amino acids. CDR1 and CDR2 from the germline V gene are ENHRY and SYGVKD. For the CDR3, the DNA is TGTGCCATCAGTGGGGACAGCTATGGCTACACCTTC. Its translation is CAISGDSYGYTF.

The J gene is TRBJ2-5, the V gene TRBV4-1, with no clear D. The germline V gene has CDR1 MGHRA and CDR2 YSYEKL. The CDR3 consists of 16 residues. Trimming pared 2 bases from V and 5 bases from J, leaving 18 bases between. The CDR3 DNA is TGCGCCAGCAGCCAACCCACAAGTTTTAGCCGGGAGACCCAGTACTTC. This codes for CASSQPTSFSRETQYF.

CDR3 protein: CASTSGGSGANVLTF. The CDR3 DNA is TGTGCCAGCACCTCCGGGGGCTCTGGGGCCAACGTCCTGACTTTC. This chain links TRBV27 with TRBJ2-6; a weak D match, TRBD2 (6 bases). CDR1 and CDR2 (germline): MNHEY, SMNVEV (reference sequence). V was trimmed by 7 bases and J by 0 bases, leaving 10 bases between them. The CDR3 is 15 residues long.